The clone carrying this T cell receptor beta chain has only a few counts. The antigen remains undetermined. These data come from a study of beta chain features in type 1 diabetes. The isolated RNA, all of it, was reverse transcribed, so expressed TCRB transcripts were what got sequenced. Naive, central memory and regulatory T cell samples averaged about 3.57 million immunoSEQ reads each. Method: immunoSEQ multiplex PCR; TCRdb's copy keeps in-frame clones and lacks some. Of more than 250,000 clones in the sample, just over 20% were seen once. Broader study findings: Naive, central memory and regulatory TCRB repertoires appeared more similar among patients than healthy donors. Because the template was cDNA, high-expressing cells might be over-represented. Within each of all four CD4+ subsets, Type 1 diabetes patients had TCRB CDR3s that were moderately but significantly shorter.

The authors sorted CD4+ naive, central memory, regulatory and stem cell-like memory cells via CD45RO/CCR7/CD25/CD127/CD95/CD27. The V gene end was trimmed by 0 bases and the J gene end by 11 bases; junction bases not matched to a gene: 4. The CDR3 loop spans 13 amino acids. Germline assignment: CDR1 LGHNA and CDR2 YSLEER. The TCR was taken from a woman aged 40 to 50 with type 1 diabetes. The specimen sequenced was naive CD4+ T cells from blood. The chain combines TRBV4-3 with TRBJ1-1; 9 bases map to TRBD1. CDR3 bases: TGCGCCAGCAGCCAAGAGGGACAGGGACGGGCTTTCTTT. This gives the protein CASSQEGQGRAFF.